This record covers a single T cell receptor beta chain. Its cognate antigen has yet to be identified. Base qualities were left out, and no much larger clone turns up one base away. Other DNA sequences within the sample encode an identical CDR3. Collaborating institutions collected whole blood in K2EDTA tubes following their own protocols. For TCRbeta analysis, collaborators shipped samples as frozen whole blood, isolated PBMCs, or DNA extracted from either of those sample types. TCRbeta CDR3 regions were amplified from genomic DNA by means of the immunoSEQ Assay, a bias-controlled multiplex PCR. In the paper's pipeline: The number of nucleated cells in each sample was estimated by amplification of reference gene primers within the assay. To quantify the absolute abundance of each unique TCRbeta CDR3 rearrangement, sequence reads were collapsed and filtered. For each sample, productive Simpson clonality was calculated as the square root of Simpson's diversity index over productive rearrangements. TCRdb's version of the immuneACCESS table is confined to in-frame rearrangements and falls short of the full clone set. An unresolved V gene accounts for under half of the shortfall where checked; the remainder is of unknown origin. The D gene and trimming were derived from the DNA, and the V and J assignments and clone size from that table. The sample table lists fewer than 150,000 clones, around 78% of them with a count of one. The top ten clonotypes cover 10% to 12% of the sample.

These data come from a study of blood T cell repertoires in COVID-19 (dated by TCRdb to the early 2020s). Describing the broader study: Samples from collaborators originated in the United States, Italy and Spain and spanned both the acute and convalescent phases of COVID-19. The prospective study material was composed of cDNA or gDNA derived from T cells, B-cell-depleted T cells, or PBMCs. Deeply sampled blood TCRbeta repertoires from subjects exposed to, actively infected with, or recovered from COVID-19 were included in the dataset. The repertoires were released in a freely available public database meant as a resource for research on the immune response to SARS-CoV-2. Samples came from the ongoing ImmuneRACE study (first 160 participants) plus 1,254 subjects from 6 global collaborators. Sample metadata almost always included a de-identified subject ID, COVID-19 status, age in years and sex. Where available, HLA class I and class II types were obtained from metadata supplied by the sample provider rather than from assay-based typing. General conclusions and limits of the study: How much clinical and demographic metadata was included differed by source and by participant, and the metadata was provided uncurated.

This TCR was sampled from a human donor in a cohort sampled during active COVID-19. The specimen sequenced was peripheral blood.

The CDR3 region reads CASRPQGNTEAFF. The nucleotides read TGTGCCAGCAGGCCACAGGGGAACACTGAAGCTTTCTTT. Here the chain combines TRBV6-5 and TRBJ1-1, with a weak D call of TRBD1 (6 bases match). At the junction V is shortened by 6 bases and J by 1 base, with 9 bases in between. From a lookup of the germline V gene, CDR1 and CDR2 are MNHEY and SVGAGI. Spanning cysteine to phenylalanine, the CDR3 consists of 13 amino acids. Only CDR3 DNA is held: 39 bases, read in frame from base 1.